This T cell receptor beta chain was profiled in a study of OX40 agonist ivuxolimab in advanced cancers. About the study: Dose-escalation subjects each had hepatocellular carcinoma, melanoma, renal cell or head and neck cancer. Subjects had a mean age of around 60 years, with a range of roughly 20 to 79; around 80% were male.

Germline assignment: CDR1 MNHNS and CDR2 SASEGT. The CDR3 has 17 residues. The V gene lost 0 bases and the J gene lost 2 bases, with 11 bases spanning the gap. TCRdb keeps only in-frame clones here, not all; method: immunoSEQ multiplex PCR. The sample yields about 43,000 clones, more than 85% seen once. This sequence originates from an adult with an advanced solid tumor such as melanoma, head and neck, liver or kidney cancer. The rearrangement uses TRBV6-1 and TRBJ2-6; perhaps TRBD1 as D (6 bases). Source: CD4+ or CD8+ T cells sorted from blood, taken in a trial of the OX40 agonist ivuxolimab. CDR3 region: CASSEARTATGANVLTF. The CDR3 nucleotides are TGTGCCAGCAGTGAAGCAAGGACAGCCACTGGGGCCAACGTCCTGACTTTC.